One and the same sample provided the 26 T cell receptor beta chains below, sequenced in a study of early T cells in non-severe SARS-CoV-2 infection. Each CDR3 protein is one row after TCRdb ran MiXCR on the 5' RACE reads. The table includes under 90,000 distinct CDR3 sequences, less than 15% detected once. The sample was whole blood. Receptor source: an adult who was a healthcare worker with PCR-confirmed SARS-CoV-2 infection or an uninfected control (not recorded which).

The V and J genes are TRBV5-1 and TRBJ1-1, with unresolved D. CDR3 length: 14 amino acids. From germline, CDR1 is SGHRS and CDR2 YFSETQ. V lost 3 bases and J 1 base, leaving 10 bases between the germline ends. This chain's CDR3 is CASSYPQENTEAFF. Written as DNA, the CDR3 is TGCGCCAGCAGCTACCCCCAGGAGAACACTGAAGCTTTCTTT.

This clonotype was detected only a few times. This chain uses TRBV5-1 with TRBJ2-3; D is uncertain. V lost 3 bases, J lost 3 bases, and 11 bases lay in between. The CDR3 spans 14 residues. Germline CDR1 SGHRS, CDR2 YFSETQ. CDR3 residues: CASSSQGGTDTQYF. CDR3 in DNA: TGCGCCAGCAGCTCCCAAGGTGGAACAGATACGCAGTATTTT.

V usage is TRBV14 and J usage is TRBJ1-1; no firm D call. V was shortened by 0 bases and J by 2 bases, with 4 bases between the two germline ends. The CDR3 has 13 residues. Per germline, CDR1 SGHDN and CDR2 FVKESK. The CDR3 protein is CASSQDRNTEAFF. The CDR3 coding sequence is TGTGCCAGCAGCCAAGATCGAAACACTGAAGCTTTCTTT.

In this sample, this clonotype turned up many times. The chain links TRBV5-1 to TRBJ2-1; tentative D call: TRBD1 (5 bases). Trimming shortened V by 1 base and J by 0 bases, and 11 bases separated the two germline ends. The CDR3 length is 16 residues. Germline CDR1 is SGHRS and CDR2 is YFSETQ. In DNA, the CDR3 is TGCGCCAGCAGCTTGTGGACATCGAGCTCCTACAATGAGCAGTTCTTC. It translates to CASSLWTSSSYNEQFF.

This clonotype was seen a handful of times. The rearrangement links TRBV21-1 to TRBJ2-1; the D call TRBD1 from the table was never checked on the DNA. TRBV21-1 is termed a pseudogene. The CDR3 consists of 14 residues. CDR3 loop: CASGGHSSYNEQFF. The CDR3 nucleotides are TGTGCCAGCGGGGGACATAGCTCCTACAATGAGCAGTTCTTC.

This CDR3 is CASSLPGDREVFF. The CDR3 coding sequence is TGTGCCAGCAGTTTACCGGGGGACAGGGAAGTGTTTTTT. The genes are TRBV12-3 or TRBV12-4 and TRBJ1-4; 9 bases are a match to TRBD1. V lost 2 bases to trimming and J lost 15 bases; unmatched junction nucleotides: 7. This CDR3 has 13 residues.

This clonotype occurred many times. The chain combines TRBV28 with TRBJ2-7; the D is unclear. Germline V lookup: CDR1 MDHEN, CDR2 SYDVKM. The CDR3 is made up of 16 amino acids. Trimming stripped 5 bases from V and 0 bases from J, with 17 bases between. CDR3 sequence (DNA): TGTGCCAGCAGTCCAGTCCGACGTGGCAGCTCCTACGAGCAGTACTTC. It specifies CASSPVRRGSSYEQYF.

This clonotype has more than one count but fewer than ten. The V gene is TRBV11-3, the J gene TRBJ1-1, with no clear D. Germline CDR1 reads SGHNT; CDR2 reads YENEEA. V lost 3 bases, J lost 1 base, and 6 bases lay in between. The CDR3 runs to 13 residues. The CDR3 nucleotides are TGTGCCAGCAGCTTGATACAGAACACTGAAGCTTTCTTT. Residues: CASSLIQNTEAFF.

This clonotype was seen ten or more times. The rearrangement links TRBV7-9 to TRBJ1-1, with 7 nucleotides matching TRBD1. The germline V gene has CDR1 SEHNR and CDR2 FQNEAQ (reference sequence). The junction had 8 bases not matched to a gene; V was cut back by 2 bases and J by 5 bases. This CDR3 region has 15 residues. The CDR3 here is CASSLRRQGDTEAFF. CDR3 bases: TGTGCCAGCAGCTTACGACGACAGGGAGATACTGAAGCTTTCTTT.

As DNA, the CDR3 is TGTGCCAGCAGCCAAGTTCGGGCTGGGGCCAACGTCCTGACTTTC. The encoded protein is CASSQVRAGANVLTF. V usage is TRBV14 and J usage is TRBJ2-6, with D hard to call. This CDR3 is built from 15 residues. Germline V lookup: CDR1 SGHDN, CDR2 FVKESK. Trimming cost V 1 base and J 2 bases, with 6 bases left between them.

This clonotype occurred many times. This chain uses TRBV20-1 with TRBJ2-3, with D possibly TRBD2 on 6 matching bases. The germline V and J ends were trimmed by 3 bases and 2 bases, with 18 bases remaining between them. Germline lookup yields CDR1 DFQATT and CDR2 SNEGSKA (reference sequence). The CDR3 has 16 amino acids. The chain's CDR3 is CSASPGQGGNTDTQYF. CDR3 DNA sequence: TGCAGTGCTAGCCCCGGGCAGGGAGGAAACACAGATACGCAGTATTTT.

This clonotype was counted at least ten times. J is TRBJ2-7 and V is TRBV5-1, with TRBD1 as a possible D gene (5 bases). Germline V CDR1 and CDR2: SGHRS, YFSETQ. The CDR3 consists of 12 residues. The V gene lost 4 bases and the J gene lost 7 bases, with 12 bases spanning the gap. In DNA form, the CDR3 reads TGCGCCAGCAGCCTAGAGTCAGGGGAGCAGTACTTC. Translated, it gives CASSLESGEQYF.

The chain combines TRBV20-1 with TRBJ1-3, with a weak D call TRBD1 (6 bases). The CDR3 is 10 residues long. Germline V gives CDR1 DFQATT, CDR2 SNEGSKA (reference sequence). The CDR3: CNRVGNTIYF. Written as DNA, the CDR3 is TGCAACAGGGTCGGAAACACCATATATTTT.

The rearrangement uses TRBV5-1 and TRBJ2-1; tentative D call: TRBD2 (5 bases). V lost 5 bases, J lost 3 bases, and 15 bases lay in between. This CDR3 comprises 15 residues. Germline-derived CDR1 and CDR2 are SGHRS and YFSETQ. The CDR3 DNA reads as TGCGCCAGCAGTCCCACTAGTCCCAGCTACAATGAGCAGTTCTTC. Its protein product is CASSPTSPSYNEQFF. The full variable domain, rest sourced from reference TRBV5-1 and TRBJ2-1, is KAGVTQTPRYLIKTRGQQVTLSCSPISGHRSVSWYQQTPGQGLQFLFEYFSETQRNKGNFPGRFSGRQFSNSRSEMNVSTLELGDSALYLCASSPTSPSYNEQFFGPGTRLTVL.

As for this clonotype: One junction end does not reproduce the germline sequence, and a read error may be involved. V usage is TRBV15 and J usage is TRBJ2-7; perhaps TRBD2 as D (6 bases). CDR1 is LNHNV and CDR2 is YYDKDF in the germline V gene (reference sequence). The CDR3 length is 14 residues. Here the CDR3 reads CATRRGGTTYEQYF. The CDR3 region has the DNA TGTGCCACCAGGAGAGGAGGGACCACCTACGAGCAGTACTTC.

This clonotype was recorded a few times. The CDR3: CASSSEGAGAAYEQYF. As DNA, the CDR3 is TGTGCCAGCAGTTCCGAGGGGGCGGGCGCCGCCTACGAGCAGTACTTC. The chain recombines TRBV27 with TRBJ2-7; 7 bases are a match to TRBD1. Germline V gene sequence: CDR1 MNHEY, CDR2 SMNVEV (reference sequence). The J segment lost 2 bases and the V segment lost 4 bases, leaving 11 bases of the junction unmatched. CDR3 length: 16 amino acids.

This clonotype was counted ten times or more. The J gene is TRBJ1-1, the V gene TRBV4-1; TRBD1 is a possible D gene (6 bases). The germline V gene has CDR1 MGHRA and CDR2 YSYEKL. V lost 1 base to trimming and J lost 4 bases, with 13 bases between them. This CDR3 contains 15 residues. The CDR3 sequence: CASSQGWGAATEAFF. The CDR3 DNA reads as TGCGCCAGCAGCCAAGGATGGGGGGCGGCCACTGAAGCTTTCTTT.

J is TRBJ1-5 and V is TRBV20-1; no reliable D call. The CDR3 contains 15 residues. V shed 3 bases and J shed 1 base, with 13 bases lying between them. The germline gives CDR1 DFQATT, CDR2 SNEGSKA (reference sequence). The CDR3: CSASIGLGSNQPQHF. CDR3 nucleotide sequence: TGCAGTGCTAGTATCGGACTCGGGAGCAATCAGCCCCAGCATTTT.

This clonotype was observed a handful of times. V usage is TRBV5-1 and J usage is TRBJ2-3, with D perhaps matching TRBD1 (6 bases). Germline loops: CDR1 SGHRS, CDR2 YFSETQ. V dropped 6 bases and J dropped 2 bases, with 19 bases sitting between them. The CDR3 sequence is 16 residues long. The chain's CDR3 is CASIPPRTGHTDTQYF. CDR3 bases: TGCGCCAGCATCCCCCCTCGCACAGGGCACACAGATACGCAGTATTTT.

J is TRBJ2-5 and V is TRBV10-3; D tentatively reads TRBD1 or TRBD2 (5 bases each). Germline CDR1 ENHRY, CDR2 SYGVKD. The V gene lost 3 bases and the J gene lost 3 bases, with 11 bases spanning the gap. This CDR3 region has 14 residues. As DNA, the CDR3 is TGTGCCATCAGTGACGGGGCGCGTAAAGAGACCCAGTACTTC. Amino acid sequence: CAISDGARKETQYF.

The V gene is TRBV15, the J gene TRBJ2-1; 7 nucleotides align to TRBD2. CDR1 is LNHNV and CDR2 is YYDKDF in the germline V gene (reference sequence). After removal of 8 bases from V and 6 bases from J, the junction contained 7 bases not matched to a gene. The CDR3 extends over 13 amino acids. The CDR3 here is CATGSGATNEQFF. In DNA form, the CDR3 reads TGTGCCACCGGGAGCGGGGCGACCAATGAGCAGTTCTTC.

This clonotype was picked up a small number of times. The rearrangement joins TRBV7-2 to TRBJ2-3; 11 bases line up with TRBD2. The CDR3 contains 16 residues. CDR1 is SGHTA and CDR2 is FQGNSA in the germline V gene. V gave up 5 bases and J gave up 5 bases; unmatched junction bases: 9. The CDR3 here is CASSERLAGRVDTQYF. CDR3 nucleotide sequence: TGTGCCAGCAGCGAGCGACTAGCGGGGCGGGTAGATACGCAGTATTTT.

In its sample, this clonotype was seen a few times. The J gene is TRBJ1-5, the V gene TRBV20-1; D is uncertain. Germline lookup yields CDR1 DFQATT and CDR2 SNEGSKA (reference sequence). V was cut by 7 bases and J by 1 base, with 11 bases left in between. The CDR3 totals 13 residues. CDR3 nucleotide sequence: TGCAGTGTTTACACCCCGAGCAATCAGCCCCAGCATTTT. This sequence encodes CSVYTPSNQPQHF.

This clonotype was picked up a small number of times. The chain joins TRBV12-5 to TRBJ1-1; D remains ambiguous. The CDR3 totals 13 residues. Germline V gene lookup returns CDR1 LGHNT and CDR2 FRNRAP. Trimming removed 7 bases from V and 1 base from J, with 10 bases in between. CDR3 amino acids: CASASAANTEAFF. In DNA, the CDR3 is TGTGCTAGTGCCTCGGCGGCGAACACTGAAGCTTTCTTT.

This clonotype was seen only a few times. V and J are TRBV6-2 or TRBV6-3 and TRBJ2-3; D is ambiguous. Germline-derived CDR1 and CDR2 are MNHEY and SVGEGT. This CDR3 comprises 16 residues. V shed 2 bases and J shed 2 bases, with 14 bases lying between them. Here the CDR3 DNA reads TGTGCCAGCAGTTACGATCCAGCCGTAATCACAGATACGCAGTATTTT. Translation: CASSYDPAVITDTQYF.

This clonotype was found many times. A read error may account for a junction end that differs from germline. This chain connects TRBV6-2 or TRBV6-3 to TRBJ1-1, with TRBD1 as a possible D gene (5 bases). Germline lookup yields CDR1 MNHEY and CDR2 SVGEGT. The CDR3 contains 17 residues. CDR3 bases: TGTGCCAGCAGTTACTCGAGGGCAGGGAACGTCCCGGACCAGAGGGATTTT. Its protein is CASSYSRAGNVPDQRDF.